A selection of T cell receptor beta chains follows, all from one sample in a study of T cell responses to AZD1222 COVID-19 vaccine. Clones were read by immunoSEQ multiplex PCR, and TCRdb kept only the in-frame ones, dropping some. This table holds 150,000 or so clones, approximately 91% found once. The sample was peripheral blood, taken 28 days after the second AZD1222 dose. Source of these receptors: an adult who received the AZD1222 COVID-19 vaccine. CDR3s include the opening cysteine and the closing phenylalanine or tryptophan. The order of the fields is D gene, V gene, J gene, clone size, CDR3 protein, CDR3 DNA. The D gene is left open where the match is weak. Clone size is shown for a subset of rows, as once, few, many or a class of expanded clone.

D: TRBD1; V: TRBV19; J: TRBJ2-1; size: NA; CDR3: CASSSPTGPRYYNEQFF; DNA: TGTGCCAGTAGTTCGCCGACAGGGCCCCGCTACTACAATGAGCAGTTCTTC
D: NA; V: TRBV27; J: TRBJ1-4; size: NA; CDR3: CASRRGFLENEKLFF; DNA: TGTGCCAGCAGGAGGGGGTTTTTGGAGAATGAAAAACTGTTTTTT
D: NA; V: TRBV13; J: TRBJ2-7; size: NA; CDR3: CASSLLGEQYF; DNA: TGTGCCAGCAGCTTATTGGGCGAGCAGTACTTC
D: TRBD1; V: TRBV29-1; J: TRBJ1-4; size: NA; CDR3: CSARGQDPEKLFF; DNA: TGCAGCGCTCGGGGACAGGACCCTGAAAAACTGTTTTTT
D: TRBD2; V: TRBV4-1; J: TRBJ2-3; size: NA; CDR3: CASSQGTSGGVDTQYF; DNA: TGCGCCAGCAGCCAGGGGACTAGCGGGGGGGTGGATACGCAGTATTTT
D: NA; V: TRBV11-3; J: TRBJ2-1; size: NA; CDR3: CASSLGTLPPYNEQFF; DNA: TGTGCCAGCAGCCTAGGGACTCTACCCCCTTACAATGAGCAGTTCTTC
D: TRBD2; V: TRBV28; J: TRBJ2-1; size: NA; CDR3: CASRPGGGSFNEQFF; DNA: TGTGCCAGCAGGCCCGGCGGCGGGAGTTTTAATGAGCAGTTCTTC
D: NA; V: TRBV7-2; J: TRBJ2-1; size: NA; CDR3: CASSLGSSYNEQFF; DNA: TGTGCCAGCAGCTTAGGATCTTCCTACAATGAGCAGTTCTTC
D: TRBD2; V: TRBV7-3; J: TRBJ2-3; size: NA; CDR3: CASTRLAGGPDTQYF; DNA: TGTGCCAGCACGCGACTAGCGGGGGGGCCGGATACGCAGTATTTT
D: TRBD2; V: TRBV18; J: TRBJ2-1; size: NA; CDR3: CASSPPFGLAESNEQFF; DNA: TGTGCCAGCTCACCACCATTCGGACTAGCGGAGAGCAATGAGCAGTTCTTC
D: TRBD1; V: TRBV18; J: TRBJ1-1; size: NA; CDR3: CASSPDRGPDLKAFF; DNA: TGTGCCAGCTCACCAGACAGGGGCCCCGACCTAAAAGCTTTCTTT
D: NA; V: TRBV19; J: TRBJ1-1; size: NA; CDR3: CASSTPDSLNTEAFF; DNA: TGTGCCAGTAGTACCCCCGACAGCTTGAACACTGAAGCTTTCTTT
D: TRBD1; V: TRBV28; J: TRBJ1-5; size: NA; CDR3: CASSPGTGNQPQHF; DNA: TGTGCCAGCAGCCCCGGGACAGGGAATCAGCCCCAGCATTTT
D: NA; V: TRBV6-2/TRBV6-3; J: TRBJ1-5; size: once; CDR3: CASSPRLQPQHF; DNA: TGTGCCAGCAGTCCCCGGCTGCAGCCCCAGCATTTT
D: NA; V: TRBV7-9; J: TRBJ2-1; size: NA; CDR3: CASTLLGQLNEQFF; DNA: TGTGCCAGCACCCTACTAGGGCAGCTCAATGAGCAGTTCTTC
D: NA; V: TRBV9; J: TRBJ1-1; size: NA; CDR3: CASSKLQGLTEAFF; DNA: TGTGCCAGCAGTAAGTTACAGGGTTTGACTGAAGCTTTCTTT
D: NA; V: TRBV19; J: TRBJ1-4; size: NA; CDR3: CASSIGRQGSEKLFF; DNA: TGTGCCAGTAGTATTGGCCGGCAGGGGAGTGAAAAACTGTTTTTT
D: NA; V: TRBV19; J: TRBJ2-7; size: NA; CDR3: CASSMPGYPNYEQYF; DNA: TGTGCCAGTAGTATGCCGGGGTATCCCAACTACGAGCAGTACTTC
D: NA; V: TRBV15; J: TRBJ1-5; size: NA; CDR3: CATSRGSGLGQPQHF; DNA: TGTGCCACCAGCAGAGGATCAGGGTTGGGCCAGCCCCAGCATTTT
D: NA; V: TRBV6-5; J: TRBJ2-2; size: NA; CDR3: CASSKTSIPGELFF; DNA: TGTGCCAGCTCCAAGACTAGTATCCCCGGGGAGCTGTTTTTT
D: NA; V: TRBV16; J: TRBJ1-1; size: NA; CDR3: CASSQDNWNTEAFF; DNA: TGTGCCAGCAGCCAAGACAATTGGAACACTGAAGCTTTCTTT
D: NA; V: TRBV5-1; J: TRBJ1-1; size: NA; CDR3: CASSRTTTNTEAFF; DNA: TGCGCCAGCAGCCGGACGACAACGAACACTGAAGCTTTCTTT
D: NA; V: TRBV19; J: TRBJ1-6; size: NA; CDR3: CASSTISTQGNSPLHF; DNA: TGTGCCAGTAGTACTATCTCGACCCAGGGGAATTCACCCCTCCACTTT
D: NA; V: TRBV18; J: TRBJ1-2; size: NA; CDR3: CASSPPGAGSSYTF; DNA: TGTGCCAGCTCACCACCGGGGGCAGGATCTAGCTACACCTTC
D: NA; V: TRBV5-4; J: TRBJ1-2; size: NA; CDR3: CASSLGGEKGRGYTF; DNA: TGTGCCAGCAGCTTGGGGGGCGAGAAAGGAAGGGGCTACACCTTC
D: TRBD2; V: TRBV3-1/TRBV3-2; J: TRBJ2-1; size: once; CDR3: CASSQPQDGFGTSDYNEQFF; DNA: TGTGCCAGCAGCCAGCCCCAAGATGGATTTGGAACTAGCGACTACAATGAGCAGTTCTTC
D: NA; V: TRBV5-6; J: TRBJ2-5; size: NA; CDR3: CASSHSLARETQYF; DNA: TGTGCCAGCAGCCACAGCCTAGCGAGGGAGACCCAGTACTTC
D: NA; V: TRBV5-1; J: TRBJ1-4; size: NA; CDR3: CASSLGGEKLFF; DNA: TGCGCCAGCAGCTTAGGGGGTGAAAAACTGTTTTTT
D: NA; V: TRBV5-1; J: TRBJ1-2; size: NA; CDR3: CASSSAGVYEGYTF; DNA: TGCGCCAGCAGCTCCGCGGGGGTTTACGAGGGCTACACCTTC
D: NA; V: TRBV27; J: TRBJ1-5; size: medium-sized; CDR3: CASRLGGPNQPQHF; DNA: TGTGCCAGCAGACTCGGGGGCCCTAATCAGCCCCAGCATTTT
D: NA; V: TRBV3-1/TRBV3-2; J: TRBJ2-7; size: NA; CDR3: CASSQLGEYEQYF; DNA: TGTGCCAGCAGCCAACTAGGGGAGTACGAGCAGTACTTC
D: TRBD2; V: TRBV6-5; J: TRBJ2-3; size: NA; CDR3: CASKPAGAHTDTQYF; DNA: TGTGCCAGCAAGCCAGCGGGGGCCCACACAGATACGCAGTATTTT
D: NA; V: TRBV19; J: TRBJ1-5; size: NA; CDR3: CATRDRGDQPQHF; DNA: TGTGCCACAAGAGACCGGGGGGATCAGCCCCAGCATTTT